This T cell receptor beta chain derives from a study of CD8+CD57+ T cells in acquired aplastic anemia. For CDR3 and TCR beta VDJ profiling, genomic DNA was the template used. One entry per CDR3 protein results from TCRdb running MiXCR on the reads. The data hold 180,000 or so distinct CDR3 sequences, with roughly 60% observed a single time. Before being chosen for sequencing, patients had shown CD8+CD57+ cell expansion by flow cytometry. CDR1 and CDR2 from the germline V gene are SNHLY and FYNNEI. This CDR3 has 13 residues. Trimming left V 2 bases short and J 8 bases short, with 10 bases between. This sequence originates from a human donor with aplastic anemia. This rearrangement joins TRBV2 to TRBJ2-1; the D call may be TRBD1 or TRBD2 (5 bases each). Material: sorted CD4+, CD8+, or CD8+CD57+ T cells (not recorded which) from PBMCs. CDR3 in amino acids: CASSENRGDEQFF. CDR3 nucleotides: TGTGCCAGCAGTGAAAATCGGGGCGATGAGCAGTTCTTC.